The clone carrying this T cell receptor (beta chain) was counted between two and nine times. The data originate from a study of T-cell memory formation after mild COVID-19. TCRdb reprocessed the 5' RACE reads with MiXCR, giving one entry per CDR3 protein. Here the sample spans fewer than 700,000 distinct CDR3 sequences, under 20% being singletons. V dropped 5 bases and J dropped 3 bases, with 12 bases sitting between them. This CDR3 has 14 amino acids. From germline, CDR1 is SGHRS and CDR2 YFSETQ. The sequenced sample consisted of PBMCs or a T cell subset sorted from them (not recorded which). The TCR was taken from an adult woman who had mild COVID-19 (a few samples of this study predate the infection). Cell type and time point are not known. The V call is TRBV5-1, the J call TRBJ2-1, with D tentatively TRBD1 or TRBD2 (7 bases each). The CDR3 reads CASRGGGNYNEQFF. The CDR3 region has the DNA TGCGCCAGCAGGGGAGGGGGCAACTACAATGAGCAGTTCTTC. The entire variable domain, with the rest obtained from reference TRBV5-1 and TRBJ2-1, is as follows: KAGVTQTPRYLIKTRGQQVTLSCSPISGHRSVSWYQQTPGQGLQFLFEYFSETQRNKGNFPGRFSGRQFSNSRSEMNVSTLELGDSALYLCASRGGGNYNEQFFGPGTRLTVL.